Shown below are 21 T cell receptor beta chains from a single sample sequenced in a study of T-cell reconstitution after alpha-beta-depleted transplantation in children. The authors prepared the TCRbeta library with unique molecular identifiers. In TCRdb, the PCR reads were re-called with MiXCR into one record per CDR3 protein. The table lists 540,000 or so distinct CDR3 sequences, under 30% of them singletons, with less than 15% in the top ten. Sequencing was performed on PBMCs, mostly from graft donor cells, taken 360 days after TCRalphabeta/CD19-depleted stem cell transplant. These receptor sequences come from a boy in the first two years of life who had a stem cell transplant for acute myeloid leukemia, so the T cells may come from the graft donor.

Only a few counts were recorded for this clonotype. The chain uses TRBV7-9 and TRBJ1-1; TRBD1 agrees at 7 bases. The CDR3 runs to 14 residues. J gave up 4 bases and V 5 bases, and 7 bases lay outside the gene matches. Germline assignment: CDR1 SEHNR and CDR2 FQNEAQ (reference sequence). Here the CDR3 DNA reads TGTGCCAGCAGCGGTGACAGGGCTTCCACTGAAGCTTTCTTT. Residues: CASSGDRASTEAFF.

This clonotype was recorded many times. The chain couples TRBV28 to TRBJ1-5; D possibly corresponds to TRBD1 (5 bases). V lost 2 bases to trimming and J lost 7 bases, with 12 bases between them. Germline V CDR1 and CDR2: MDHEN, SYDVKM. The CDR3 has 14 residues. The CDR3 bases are TGTGCCAGCAGTTTAATCGGGACTCGACAGCCCCAGCATTTT. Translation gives CASSLIGTRQPQHF.

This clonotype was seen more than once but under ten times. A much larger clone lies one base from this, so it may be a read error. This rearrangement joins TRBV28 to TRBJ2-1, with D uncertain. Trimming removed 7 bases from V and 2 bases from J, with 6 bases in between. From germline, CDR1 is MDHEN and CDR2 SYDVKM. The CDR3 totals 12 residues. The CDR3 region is CASNGPYNEQFF. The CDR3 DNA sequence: TGTGCCAGCAATGGACCCTACAATGAGCAGTTCTTC.

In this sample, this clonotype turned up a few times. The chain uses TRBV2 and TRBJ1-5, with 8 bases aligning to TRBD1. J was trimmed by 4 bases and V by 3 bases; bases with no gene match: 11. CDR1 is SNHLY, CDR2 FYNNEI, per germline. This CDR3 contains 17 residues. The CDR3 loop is CASSEIRRTGPNQPQHF. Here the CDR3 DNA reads TGTGCCAGCAGTGAGATAAGACGGACAGGGCCGAATCAGCCCCAGCATTTT.

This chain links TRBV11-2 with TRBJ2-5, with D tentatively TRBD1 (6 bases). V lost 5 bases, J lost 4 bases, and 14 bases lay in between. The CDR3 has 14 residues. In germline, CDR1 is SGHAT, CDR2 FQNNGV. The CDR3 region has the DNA TGTGCCAGCAGCCCGAACGGCAGGGGAGAGACCCAGTACTTC. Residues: CASSPNGRGETQYF. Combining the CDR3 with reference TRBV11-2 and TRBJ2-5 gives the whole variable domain EAGVAQSPRYKIIEKRQSVAFWCNPISGHATLYWYQQILGQGPKLLIQFQNNGVVDDSQLPKDRFSAERLKGVDSTLKIQPAKLEDSAVYLCASSPNGRGETQYFGPGTRLLVL.

CDR3 nucleotide sequence: TGCGCCAGCAGCTTGCCGGGTACTGAAGCTTTCTTT. Residues: CASSLPGTEAFF. The genes are TRBV5-1 and TRBJ1-1; unclear D gene. Trimming shortened V by 1 base and J by 5 bases, and 6 bases separated the two germline ends. The CDR3 sequence is 12 residues long. Germline assignment: CDR1 SGHRS and CDR2 YFSETQ. Full variable domain (outside the CDR3, taken from reference TRBV5-1 and TRBJ1-1): KAGVTQTPRYLIKTRGQQVTLSCSPISGHRSVSWYQQTPGQGLQFLFEYFSETQRNKGNFPGRFSGRQFSNSRSEMNVSTLELGDSALYLCASSLPGTEAFFGQGTRLTVV.

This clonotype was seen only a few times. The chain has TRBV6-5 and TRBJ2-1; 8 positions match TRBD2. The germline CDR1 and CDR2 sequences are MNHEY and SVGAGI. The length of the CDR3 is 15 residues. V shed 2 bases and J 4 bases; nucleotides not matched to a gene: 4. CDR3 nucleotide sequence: TGTGCCAGCAGTTACGAGCGGGGGCCTTACAATGAGCAGTTCTTC. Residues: CASSYERGPYNEQFF.

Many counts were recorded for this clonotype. CDR3 nucleotides: TGTGCCACCAGCGGATTGACTAGCGACTACAATGAGCAGTTCTTC. As protein: CATSGLTSDYNEQFF. This sequence joins TRBV15 and TRBJ2-1; 8 positions agree with TRBD2. The CDR3 totals 15 residues. Germline assignment: CDR1 LNHNV and CDR2 YYDKDF (reference sequence). The trim removed 5 bases at V and 3 bases at J, leaving 6 bases unmatched.

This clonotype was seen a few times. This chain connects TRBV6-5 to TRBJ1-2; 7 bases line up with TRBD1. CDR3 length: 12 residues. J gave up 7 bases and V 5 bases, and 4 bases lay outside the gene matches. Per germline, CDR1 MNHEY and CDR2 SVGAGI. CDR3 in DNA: TGTGCCAGCAGTACCCAGGGGGGTGGCTACACCTTC. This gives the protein CASSTQGGGYTF.

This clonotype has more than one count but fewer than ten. The CDR3 sequence: CASSLAGGSRVYEQYF. The CDR3 DNA follows: TGTGCCAGCAGCTTAGCGGGGGGTAGCAGGGTCTACGAGCAGTACTTC. The J gene is TRBJ2-7, the V gene TRBV7-2, with D perhaps matching TRBD2 (6 bases). The ends were cut back, 0 bases at V and 3 bases at J, with 15 bases in the middle. This CDR3 has 16 amino acids. Germline values: CDR1 SGHTA, CDR2 FQGNSA.

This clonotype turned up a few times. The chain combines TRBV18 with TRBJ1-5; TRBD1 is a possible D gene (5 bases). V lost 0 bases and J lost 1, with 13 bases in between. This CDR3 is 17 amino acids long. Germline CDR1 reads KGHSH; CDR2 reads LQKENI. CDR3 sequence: CASSPPRDGASNQPQHF. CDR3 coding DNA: TGTGCCAGCTCACCACCCAGGGACGGAGCGAGCAATCAGCCCCAGCATTTT.

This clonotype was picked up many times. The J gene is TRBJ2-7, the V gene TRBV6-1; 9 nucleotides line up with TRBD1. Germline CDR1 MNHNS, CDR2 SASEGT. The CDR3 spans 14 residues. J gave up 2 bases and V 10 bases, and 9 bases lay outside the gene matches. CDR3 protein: CATRGQGRPYEQYF. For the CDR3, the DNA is TGTGCCACCAGAGGACAGGGGAGGCCCTACGAGCAGTACTTC.

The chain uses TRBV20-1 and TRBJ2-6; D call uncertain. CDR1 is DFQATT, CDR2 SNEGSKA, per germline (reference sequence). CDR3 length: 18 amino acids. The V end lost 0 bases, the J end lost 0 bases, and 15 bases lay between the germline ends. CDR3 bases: TGCAGTGCTAGAGATGAAGGCTTACTTCACTCTGGGGCCAACGTCCTGACTTTC. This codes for CSARDEGLLHSGANVLTF.

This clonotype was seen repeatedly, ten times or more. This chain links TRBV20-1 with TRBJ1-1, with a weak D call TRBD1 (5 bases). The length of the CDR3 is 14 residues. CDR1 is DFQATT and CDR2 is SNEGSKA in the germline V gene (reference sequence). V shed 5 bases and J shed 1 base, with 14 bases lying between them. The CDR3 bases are TGCAGTGCTTGGATCAGGGACGGGAACACTGAAGCTTTCTTT. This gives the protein CSAWIRDGNTEAFF.

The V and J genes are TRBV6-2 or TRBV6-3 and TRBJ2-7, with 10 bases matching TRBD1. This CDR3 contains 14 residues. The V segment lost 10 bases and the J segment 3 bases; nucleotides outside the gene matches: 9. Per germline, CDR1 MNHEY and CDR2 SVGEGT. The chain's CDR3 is CATHPGQGNYEQYF. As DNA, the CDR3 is TGTGCCACCCACCCGGGACAGGGGAACTACGAGCAGTACTTC.

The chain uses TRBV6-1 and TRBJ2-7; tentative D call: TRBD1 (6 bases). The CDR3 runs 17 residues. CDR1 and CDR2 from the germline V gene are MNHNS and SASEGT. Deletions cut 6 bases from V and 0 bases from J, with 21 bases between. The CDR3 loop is CASSHEWGLTSSYEQYV. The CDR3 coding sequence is TGTGCCAGCAGCCATGAGTGGGGGCTGACCTCCTCCTACGAGCAGTACGTC.

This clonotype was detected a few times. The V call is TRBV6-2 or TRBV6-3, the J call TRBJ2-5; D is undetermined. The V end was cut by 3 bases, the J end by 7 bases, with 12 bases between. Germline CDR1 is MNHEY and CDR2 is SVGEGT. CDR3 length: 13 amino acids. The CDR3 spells CASSYGSAGTQYF. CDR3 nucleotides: TGTGCCAGCAGTTATGGTAGTGCCGGGACCCAGTACTTC.

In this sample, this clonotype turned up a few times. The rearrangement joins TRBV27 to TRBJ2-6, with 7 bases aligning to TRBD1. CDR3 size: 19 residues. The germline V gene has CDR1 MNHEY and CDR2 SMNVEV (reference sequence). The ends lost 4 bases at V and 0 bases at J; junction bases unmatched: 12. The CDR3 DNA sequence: TGTGCCAGCAGTTCTCACACCGGGACAGTCAACTCTGGGGCCAACGTCCTGACTTTC. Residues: CASSSHTGTVNSGANVLTF.

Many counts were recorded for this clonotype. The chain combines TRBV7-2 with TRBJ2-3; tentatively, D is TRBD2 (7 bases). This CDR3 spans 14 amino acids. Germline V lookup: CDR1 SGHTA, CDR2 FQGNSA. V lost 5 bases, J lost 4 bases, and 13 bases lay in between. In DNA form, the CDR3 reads TGTGCCAGCAGCCTCGGGGGGCATTCAGATACGCAGTATTTT. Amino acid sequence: CASSLGGHSDTQYF.

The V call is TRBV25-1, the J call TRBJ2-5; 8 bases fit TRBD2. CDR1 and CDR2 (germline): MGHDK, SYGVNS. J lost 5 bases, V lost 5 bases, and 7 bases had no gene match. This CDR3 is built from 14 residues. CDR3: CASSTRGGYETQYF. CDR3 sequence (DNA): TGTGCCAGCAGTACCCGGGGGGGGTATGAGACCCAGTACTTC.

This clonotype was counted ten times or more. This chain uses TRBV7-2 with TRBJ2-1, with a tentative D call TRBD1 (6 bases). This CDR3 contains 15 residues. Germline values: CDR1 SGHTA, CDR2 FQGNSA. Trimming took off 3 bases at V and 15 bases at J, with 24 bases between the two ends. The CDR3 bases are TGTGCCAGCAGCTTTGGACCCCAGGTGGGGGCAAATGGGTTCTTC. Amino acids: CASSFGPQVGANGFF.